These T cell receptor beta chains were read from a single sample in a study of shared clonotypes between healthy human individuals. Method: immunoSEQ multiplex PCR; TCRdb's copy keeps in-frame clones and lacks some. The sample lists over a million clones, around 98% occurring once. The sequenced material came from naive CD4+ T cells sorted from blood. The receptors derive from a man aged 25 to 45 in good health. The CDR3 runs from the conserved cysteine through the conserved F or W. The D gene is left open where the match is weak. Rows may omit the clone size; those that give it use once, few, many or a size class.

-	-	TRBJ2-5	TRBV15	CATSRDPKGRETQYF	TGTGCCACCAGCAGAGATCCGAAGGGGCGGGAGACCCAGTACTTC
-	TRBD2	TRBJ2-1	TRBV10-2	CASTLGGVEQFF	TGCGCCAGCACCCTGGGAGGGGTCGAGCAGTTCTTC
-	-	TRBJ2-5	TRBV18	CASSPLISRQETQYF	TGTGCCAGCTCACCACTTATATCCAGACAAGAGACCCAGTACTTC
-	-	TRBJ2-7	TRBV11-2	CASTSAGDYTYEQYF	TGTGCCAGCACCTCTGCAGGGGACTATACCTACGAGCAGTACTTC
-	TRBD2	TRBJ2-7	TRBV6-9	CASRELAGYEQYF	TGTGCCAGCAGAGAGTTAGCGGGGTACGAGCAGTACTTC
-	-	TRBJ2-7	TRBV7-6	CASSLGPNYEQYF	TGTGCCAGCAGCTTAGGACCGAACTACGAGCAGTACTTC
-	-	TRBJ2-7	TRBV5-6	CASSSGSYEQYF	TGTGCCAGCAGCAGCGGTTCCTACGAGCAGTACTTC
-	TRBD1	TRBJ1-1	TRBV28	CASRTGQGNTEAFF	TGTGCCAGCAGGACGGGACAGGGGAACACTGAAGCTTTCTTT
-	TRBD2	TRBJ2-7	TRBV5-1	CASSALAGVREQYF	TGCGCCAGCAGCGCGTTAGCGGGAGTTAGGGAGCAGTACTTC
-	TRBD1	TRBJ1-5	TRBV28	CASRSNRDSWRNQPQHF	TGTGCCAGCAGGTCCAACCGGGACAGTTGGCGTAATCAGCCCCAGCATTTT
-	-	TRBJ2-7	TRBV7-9	CASSLPPLSPFSYEQYF	TGTGCCAGCAGCTTACCCCCTTTAAGCCCGTTTTCCTACGAGCAGTACTTC
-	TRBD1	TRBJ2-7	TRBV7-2	CASSTDRGLEYEQYF	TGTGCCAGCAGCACCGACAGGGGGCTCGAGTACGAGCAGTACTTC
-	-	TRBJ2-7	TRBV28	CASTKQGLGYEQYF	TGTGCCAGCACCAAACAGGGACTTGGGTACGAGCAGTACTTC
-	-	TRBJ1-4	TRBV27	CASYPGLQGHRNEKLFF	TGTGCCAGCTACCCGGGCCTCCAGGGACACCGTAATGAAAAACTGTTTTTT
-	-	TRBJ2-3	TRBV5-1	CASSLAVGSSTDTQYF	TGCGCCAGCAGCTTGGCCGTCGGGTCTAGCACAGATACGCAGTATTTT
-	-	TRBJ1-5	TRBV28	CASSSHRAEYQPQHF	TGTGCCAGCAGTTCCCATCGGGCAGAGTATCAGCCCCAGCATTTT
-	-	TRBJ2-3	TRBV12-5	CASALGRQVPDTQYF	TGTGCTAGTGCCCTGGGCCGACAGGTTCCAGATACGCAGTATTTT
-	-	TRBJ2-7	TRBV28	CASRKAGSDNYEQYF	TGTGCCAGCAGGAAAGCAGGGTCTGATAATTACGAGCAGTACTTC
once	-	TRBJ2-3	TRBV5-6	CASSFWTRTDTQYF	TGTGCCAGCAGCTTCTGGACGCGCACAGATACGCAGTATTTT
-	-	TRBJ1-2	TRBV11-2	CASSSEGSGYTF	TGTGCCAGCAGCTCCGAGGGATCTGGCTACACCTTC
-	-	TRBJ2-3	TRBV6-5	CASSKRRGWDTQYF	TGTGCCAGCAGCAAAAGACGAGGCTGGGATACGCAGTATTTT
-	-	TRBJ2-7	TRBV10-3	CAIRMSTGKVGADTVDEQYF	TGTGCCATCAGGATGTCTACAGGGAAGGTGGGGGCGGATACCGTTGACGAGCAGTACTTC
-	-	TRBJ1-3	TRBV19	CASSIFGVSGNTIYF	TGTGCCAGTAGTATATTCGGGGTCTCTGGAAACACCATATATTTT